The next 31 T cell receptor beta chains were all read from a single sample in a study of shared clonotypes between healthy human individuals. Sequencing used immunoSEQ multiplex PCR; TCRdb keeps in-frame clones, though not all of them. The sample lists almost 750,000 clones; approximately 72% were seen once. Specimen: memory CD4+ T cells sorted from blood. Subset specified: CD45RA-negative fraction. These receptors were collected from a woman younger than 45 in good health.

A remark on this clone: Other DNA sequences of this sample code for an identical CDR3. The chain combines TRBV5-1 with TRBJ2-7; D is perhaps TRBD2 (5 bases). The CDR3 is 13 amino acids. With 2 bases removed from V and 4 bases from J, the gap between germline ends came to 10 bases. Germline V gene data show CDR1 as SGHRS and CDR2 as YFSETQ. As DNA, the CDR3 is TGCGCCAGCAGCTTTGAGGGTTCGTACGAGCAGTACTTC. Translated, it gives CASSFEGSYEQYF.

The chain uses TRBV7-6 and TRBJ2-5, with TRBD1 as a possible D gene (5 bases). V lost 0 bases, J lost 3 bases, and 8 bases lay in between. The CDR3 consists of 14 residues. Germline V gene data show CDR1 as SGHVS and CDR2 as FNYEAQ. In DNA, the CDR3 is TGTGCCAGCAGCTTAGCGGGGCAGAAAGAGACCCAGTACTTC. Encoded protein: CASSLAGQKETQYF.

This clone was seen just once. This chain connects TRBV28 to TRBJ2-7, with a weak D call TRBD1 (5 bases). The germline V and J ends were trimmed by 6 bases and 1 base, with 10 bases remaining between them. The CDR3 runs to 13 residues. CDR1 is MDHEN, CDR2 SYDVKM, per germline. CDR3 residues: CASRWGYSYEQYF. The DNA of the CDR3 is TGTGCCAGCAGATGGGGCTATTCCTACGAGCAGTACTTC.

The V gene is TRBV6-1, the J gene TRBJ2-3; tentative D call: TRBD1 (5 bases). The CDR3 is 13 amino acids. From germline, CDR1 is MNHNS and CDR2 SASEGT. Trimming stripped 5 bases from V and 3 bases from J, with 9 bases between. This chain's CDR3 is CASSTRQTDTQYF. The CDR3 DNA reads as TGTGCCAGCAGTACGAGACAGACAGATACGCAGTATTTT.

A single count supports this clone. CDR3 amino acids: CASSPDRWGTEAFF. The DNA for the CDR3 is TGTGCCAGCAGTCCGGACAGGTGGGGCACTGAAGCTTTCTTT. The chain has TRBV6-1 and TRBJ1-1; 7 bases are shared with TRBD1. V was clipped by 5 bases and J by 4 bases; unmatched bases: 7. The CDR3 is made up of 14 amino acids. Germline CDR1 is MNHNS and CDR2 is SASEGT.

This chain connects TRBV5-4 to TRBJ2-1; TRBD2 matches at 8 bases. Germline assignment: CDR1 SGHNT and CDR2 YYREEE (reference sequence). With V trimmed by 5 bases and J by 9 bases, 13 bases remained unmatched. The CDR3 contains 15 residues. The CDR3 reads CASRPGLGAGGEQFF. The CDR3 DNA reads as TGTGCCAGCAGACCTGGACTAGGCGCGGGGGGTGAGCAGTTCTTC.

The genes are TRBV28 and TRBJ2-2; 10 bases match TRBD1. This CDR3 has 15 amino acids. V dropped 7 bases and J dropped 5; count of bases not matched to a gene: 7. CDR1 and CDR2 (germline): MDHEN, SYDVKM. The CDR3 loop reads CASKAGTGETGELFF. CDR3 nucleotides: TGTGCCAGCAAAGCCGGGACAGGGGAGACCGGGGAGCTGTTTTTT. The whole variable domain, filled in from reference TRBV28 and TRBJ2-2, reads DVKVTQSSRYLVKRTGEKVFLECVQDMDHENMFWYRQDPGLGLRLIYFSYDVKMKEKGDIPEGYSVSREKKERFSLILESASTNQTSMYLCASKAGTGETGELFFGEGSRLTVL.

This clone was seen a few times. The rearrangement links TRBV30 to TRBJ2-7; D tentatively reads TRBD1 or TRBD2 (5 bases each). V gave up 0 bases and J gave up 6 bases, with 15 bases separating them. The CDR3 contains 14 residues. Per the germline V gene, CDR1 is GTSNPN and CDR2 is SVGIG (reference sequence). This chain's CDR3 is CAWSVSRLGPEQYF. The CDR3 nucleotides are TGTGCCTGGAGTGTAAGTAGGTTGGGACCCGAGCAGTACTTC.

CDR3 in DNA: TGTGCCAGCAGCGTAGATGGAATCCAAGAGACCCAGTACTTC. Residues: CASSVDGIQETQYF. This rearrangement joins TRBV9 to TRBJ2-5; D not certain. Germline-derived CDR1 and CDR2 are SGDLS and YYNGEE. CDR3 size: 14 residues. Trimming pared 0 bases from V and 1 base from J, leaving 7 bases between. Filled out from reference TRBV9 and TRBJ2-5, the complete variable domain reads DSGVTQTPKHLITATGQRVTLRCSPRSGDLSVYWYQQSLDQGLQFLIQYYNGEERAKGNILERFSAQQFPDLHSELNLSSLELGDSALYFCASSVDGIQETQYFGPGTRLLVL.

The rearrangement links TRBV5-1 to TRBJ1-4, with D tentatively TRBD1 (6 bases). The CDR3 consists of 15 residues. Germline loops: CDR1 SGHRS, CDR2 YFSETQ. Trimming removed 5 bases at V and 0 bases at J, with 11 bases between. This CDR3 reads CASRTGFATNEKLFF. In nucleotides, the CDR3 is TGCGCCAGCAGAACAGGGTTTGCAACTAATGAAAAACTGTTTTTT.

The chain recombines TRBV5-6 with TRBJ1-2, with a possible D match to TRBD1 (6 bases). In germline, CDR1 is SGHDT, CDR2 YYEEEE. The CDR3 contains 17 residues. V was trimmed by 6 bases and J by 3 bases, leaving 24 bases between them. In DNA form, the CDR3 reads TGTGCCAGCACCATTCCGGTCCTGCGGGGGCTCGACTATGGCTACACCTTC. Its translation is CASTIPVLRGLDYGYTF.

The J gene is TRBJ2-3, the V gene TRBV7-9, with TRBD1 identical over 7 bases. The CDR3 totals 13 residues. Germline V gives CDR1 SEHNR, CDR2 FQNEAQ (reference sequence). The V gene end was trimmed by 5 bases and the J gene end by 9 bases; junction bases not matched to a gene: 8. CDR3 protein: CASSQQGPGTQYF. As DNA, the CDR3 is TGTGCCAGCAGCCAACAGGGGCCGGGGACGCAGTATTTT.

This clone has more than one count but fewer than ten. The V and J genes are TRBV6-5 and TRBJ1-6; 7 nucleotides align to TRBD1. This CDR3 contains 16 residues. J gave up 5 bases and V 3 bases, and 7 bases lay outside the gene matches. The germline V gene encodes CDR1 MNHEY and CDR2 SVGAGI. CDR3 coding DNA: TGTGCCAGCAGTTATCGGGGGACAGAGCATAATTCACCCCTCCACTTT. Encoded protein: CASSYRGTEHNSPLHF.

J is TRBJ1-4 and V is TRBV4-1; TRBD1 agrees at 8 bases. The CDR3 is 15 residues long. Trimming at V came to 0 bases and at J to 8 bases, leaving 5 bases not matched to a gene. Germline assignment: CDR1 MGHRA and CDR2 YSYEKL. The CDR3 protein is CASSQDRGHGEKLFF. As DNA, the CDR3 is TGCGCCAGCAGCCAAGACAGGGGGCACGGCGAAAAACTGTTTTTT.

This chain links TRBV28 with TRBJ1-2; D is possibly TRBD1 (6 bases). Trimming took off 6 bases at V and 4 bases at J, with 12 bases between the two ends. Germline V gives CDR1 MDHEN, CDR2 SYDVKM. This CDR3 is built from 13 residues. Here the CDR3 reads CASRPPDSYGYTF. The CDR3 DNA is TGTGCCAGCAGGCCACCGGACAGCTATGGCTACACCTTC.

The chain combines TRBV5-1 with TRBJ1-4; 9 nucleotides match TRBD1. Germline-derived CDR1 and CDR2 are SGHRS and YFSETQ. The CDR3 length is 14 residues. V shed 4 bases and J 7 bases; nucleotides not matched to a gene: 5. CDR3 in amino acids: CASSLRQGGEKLFF. The DNA of the CDR3 is TGCGCCAGCAGCCTAAGACAGGGGGGTGAAAAACTGTTTTTT.

The CDR3, as DNA: TGTGCCAGCAGGGACCACCTTGTAACGGGACAGAGCTCCTATAATTCACCCCTCCACTTT. It encodes CASRDHLVTGQSSYNSPLHF. This chain uses TRBV2 with TRBJ1-6; 7 bases agree with TRBD1. From germline, CDR1 is SNHLY and CDR2 FYNNEI. J was trimmed by 0 bases and V by 6 bases; bases with no gene match: 17. This CDR3 comprises 20 residues.

This clone has a handful of counts. The V call is TRBV15, the J call TRBJ2-6, with D tentatively TRBD1 (6 bases). CDR1 is LNHNV, CDR2 YYDKDF, per germline (reference sequence). The V and J ends lost 4 bases and 2 bases respectively, with 15 bases between them. The CDR3 consists of 17 residues. In DNA, the CDR3 is TGTGCCACCAGCACCAGGGGTATCCGGCCTGGGGCCAACGTCCTGACTTTC. Its translation is CATSTRGIRPGANVLTF.

Remarks on this clone: A read error is likely here: a far larger clone is one base away. This chain links TRBV11-2 with TRBJ2-3; D is unresolved. V lost 5 bases to trimming and J lost 2 bases, with 5 bases between them. The CDR3 consists of 12 residues. The germline gives CDR1 SGHAT, CDR2 FQNNGV. In DNA, the CDR3 is TGTGCCAGCAGCCACTACACAGATACGCAGTATTTT. It specifies CASSHYTDTQYF.

The chain couples TRBV20-1 to TRBJ2-5; D unresolved. Germline V lookup: CDR1 DFQATT, CDR2 SNEGSKA (reference sequence). The length of the CDR3 is 11 residues. V was cut by 4 bases and J by 5 bases, with 8 bases left in between. Here the CDR3 DNA reads TGCAGTGCTAAGCCGCCGGAGACCCAGTACTTC. It specifies CSAKPPETQYF.

The J gene is TRBJ2-7, the V gene TRBV29-1, with a tentative D call TRBD2 (5 bases). Germline V lookup: CDR1 SQVTM, CDR2 ANQGSEA. V was pared by 4 bases and J by 2 bases, with 18 bases between. This CDR3 spans 15 amino acids. CDR3 in DNA: TGCAGCGTTGTTCTGGGGAGTAAAGGCCCCTACGAGCAGTACTTC. Translation: CSVVLGSKGPYEQYF.

This chain uses TRBV7-9 with TRBJ2-5; the D is unclear. V lost 5 bases, J lost 1 base, and 8 bases lay in between. Germline assignment: CDR1 SEHNR and CDR2 FQNEAQ (reference sequence). The CDR3 runs to 13 residues. The CDR3 spells CASSPDGQETQYF. DNA for the CDR3: TGTGCCAGCAGCCCCGATGGCCAAGAGACCCAGTACTTC.

The chain is built from TRBV9 and TRBJ1-1; 8 bases are shared with TRBD1. Germline CDR1 and CDR2: SGDLS and YYNGEE. CDR3 length equals 17 residues. Trimming at V came to 0 bases and at J to 4 bases, leaving 11 bases not matched to a gene. The CDR3 region is CASSVEGTGGPATEAFF. CDR3 bases: TGTGCCAGCAGCGTAGAGGGGACAGGAGGTCCGGCCACTGAAGCTTTCTTT.

In this sample, this clone turned up many times. The chain uses TRBV2 and TRBJ2-7, with TRBD1 identical over 8 bases. Trimming cost V 10 bases and J 5 bases; bases outside gene matches: 10. Germline loops: CDR1 SNHLY, CDR2 FYNNEI. The CDR3 has 13 amino acids. The CDR3 region has the DNA TGTGCCACCAGGACAGGGAATGAGGACGAGCAGTACTTC. This gives the protein CATRTGNEDEQYF.

Points on this clone: At one of its ends the junction is not consistent with the germline gene, which may arise from a read error. This chain connects TRBV9 to TRBJ1-1; D gene unclear. Germline V gene sequence: CDR1 SGDLS, CDR2 YYNGEE. This CDR3 is built from 13 residues. This CDR3 reads CASSVGYGTEAFF. CDR3 nucleotides: TGTGCCAGCAGTGTAGGGTACGGCACTGAAGCTTTCTTT. Looking up the rest from reference TRBV9 and TRBJ1-1 gives the full variable domain: DSGVTQTPKHLITATGQRVTLRCSPRSGDLSVYWYQQSLDQGLQFLIQYYNGEERAKGNILERFSAQQFPDLHSELNLSSLELGDSALYFCASSVGYGTEAFFGQGTRLTVV.

The genes are TRBV25-1 and TRBJ2-3; D is unclear. The V and J ends lost 4 bases and 2 bases respectively, with 4 bases between them. CDR3 length equals 12 residues. CDR1 and CDR2 (germline): MGHDK, SYGVNS. CDR3 in DNA: TGTGCCAGCAGTGGCCTCACAGATACGCAGTATTTT. Encoded protein: CASSGLTDTQYF.

This chain connects TRBV5-1 to TRBJ2-5; no clear D gene. V was clipped by 0 bases and J by 2 bases, with 8 bases between them. From germline, CDR1 is SGHRS and CDR2 YFSETQ. The CDR3 is 14 amino acids. The CDR3 DNA reads as TGCGCCAGCAGCTTGGAGGCAGAACAAGAGACCCAGTACTTC. Translated, it gives CASSLEAEQETQYF.

The V gene is TRBV4-1, the J gene TRBJ2-1; D may be TRBD2 (5 bases). V lost 0 bases and J 0 bases, leaving 21 bases between the germline ends. The CDR3 totals 20 residues. Germline loops: CDR1 MGHRA, CDR2 YSYEKL. The CDR3 protein is CASSQEVLRARSGSYNEQFF. Here the CDR3 DNA reads TGCGCCAGCAGCCAAGAAGTCCTCCGGGCTAGGAGCGGCTCCTACAATGAGCAGTTCTTC.

This clone has a single count. Different DNA sequences within this sample yield the same CDR3. The chain couples TRBV7-3 to TRBJ2-5; no firm D call. CDR3 size: 13 residues. V lost 0 bases and J 5 bases, leaving 7 bases between the germline ends. Germline assignment: CDR1 SGHTA and CDR2 FQGTGA. In DNA form, the CDR3 reads TGTGCCAGCAGCTTAACGGGCGGCGAGACCCAGTACTTC. This translates into CASSLTGGETQYF.

Comment on this clone: The same CDR3 also results from other DNA sequences found in this sample. The rearrangement uses TRBV18 and TRBJ1-5; the match to TRBD1 covers 8 bases. V lost 3 bases to trimming and J lost 7 bases; unmatched junction nucleotides: 5. This CDR3 spans 14 amino acids. In germline, CDR1 is KGHSH, CDR2 LQKENI. The CDR3 region has the DNA TGTGCCAGCTCACCTGGACAGGGCCGCCAGCCCCAGCATTTT. Translated: CASSPGQGRQPQHF.

Points on this clone: This CDR3 is also generated by other DNA sequences in the sample. V is TRBV5-1 and J is TRBJ2-7, with 13 bases aligning to TRBD2. The germline gives CDR1 SGHRS, CDR2 YFSETQ. Trimming cost V 5 bases and J 2 bases; bases outside gene matches: 4. This CDR3 has 15 amino acids. CDR3 region: CASSPGTSGTYEQYF. CDR3 bases: TGCGCCAGCAGTCCAGGGACTAGCGGGACCTACGAGCAGTACTTC.